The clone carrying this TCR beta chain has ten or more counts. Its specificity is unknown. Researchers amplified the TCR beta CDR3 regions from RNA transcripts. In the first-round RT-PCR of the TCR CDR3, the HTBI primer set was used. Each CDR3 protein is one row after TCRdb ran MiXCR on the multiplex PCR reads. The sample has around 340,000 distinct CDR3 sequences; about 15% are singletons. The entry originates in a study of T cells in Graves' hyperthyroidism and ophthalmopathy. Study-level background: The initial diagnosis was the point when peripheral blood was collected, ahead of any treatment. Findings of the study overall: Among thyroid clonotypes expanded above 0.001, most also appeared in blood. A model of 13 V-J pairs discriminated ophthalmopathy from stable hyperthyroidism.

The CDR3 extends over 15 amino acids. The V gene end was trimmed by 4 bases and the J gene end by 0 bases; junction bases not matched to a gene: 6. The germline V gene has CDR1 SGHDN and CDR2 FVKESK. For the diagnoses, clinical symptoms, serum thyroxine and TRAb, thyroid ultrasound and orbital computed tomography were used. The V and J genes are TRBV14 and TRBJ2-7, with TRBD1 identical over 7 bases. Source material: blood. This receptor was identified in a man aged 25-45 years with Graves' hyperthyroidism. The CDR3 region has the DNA TGTGCCAGCAGCCTAGGAAGGGGGCGCTCCTACGAGCAGTACTTC. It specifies CASSLGRGRSYEQYF. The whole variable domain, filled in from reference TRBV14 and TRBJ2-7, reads EAGVTQFPSHSVIEKGQTVTLRCDPISGHDNLYWYRRVMGKEIKFLLHFVKESKQDESGMPNNRFLAERTGGTYSTLKVQPAELEDSGVYFCASSLGRGRSYEQYFGPGTRLTVT.